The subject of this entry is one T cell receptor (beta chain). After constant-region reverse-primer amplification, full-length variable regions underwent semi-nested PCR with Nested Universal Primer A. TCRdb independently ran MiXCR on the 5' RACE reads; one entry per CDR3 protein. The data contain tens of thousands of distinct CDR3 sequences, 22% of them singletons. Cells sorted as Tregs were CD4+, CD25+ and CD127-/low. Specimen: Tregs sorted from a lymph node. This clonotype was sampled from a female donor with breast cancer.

The CDR3 DNA reads TGTGCCAGCAGTTTAGCTTTGGGGAGAACTGAAGCTTTCTTT. This sequence encodes CASSLALGRTEAFF. This rearrangement joins TRBV12-3 or TRBV12-4 to TRBJ1-1; D remains unclear. The CDR3 runs to 14 residues. V dropped 0 bases and J dropped 5 bases, with 10 bases sitting between them.